The following is a T cell receptor (beta chain) sequence with its context. The data belong to a study of blood T cell repertoires in COVID-19. Across the whole study: Italy, Spain and the United States were the sources of the convalescent and acute COVID-19 samples. T cells, B-cell-depleted T cells, or PBMCs supplied cDNA or gDNA.

Per the original methods: Nucleated cell number was recorded as an estimate derived from reference gene primer amplification. The table came from immunoSEQ multiplex PCR; TCRdb's copy has only in-frame clones and leaves some out. V, J and clone size derive from that table, while D and trimming were established from the DNA sequence. Among 40,000 or so clones, about 88% were seen once, and the ten largest hold less than 15%. With 4 bases clipped from V and 5 bases from J, the junction kept 9 bases outside the gene matches. This CDR3 contains 15 residues. CDR1 and CDR2 (germline): SGHRS, YFSETQ. The chain couples TRBV5-1 to TRBJ1-5; 7 bases are a match to TRBD1. The specimen sequenced was peripheral blood. This clonotype was obtained from a woman in her 70s in a cohort sampled during active COVID-19. CDR3 residues: CASSEGGQDYQPQHF. CDR3 in DNA: TGCGCCAGCAGCGAGGGAGGACAGGACTATCAGCCCCAGCATTTT.